A single sample is the source of the 30 T cell receptor beta chains below, sequenced in a study of blood T cell repertoires in COVID-19. Profiled with immunoSEQ multiplex PCR; TCRdb holds only in-frame clones, not every one. Found here are over 20,000 clones, 75% to 95% of them singletons; the top ten hold about 2.9%. Material for sequencing was peripheral blood. The receptors stem from a woman in her 70s with active COVID-19.

This chain joins TRBV3-1 (or the pseudogene TRBV3-2) and TRBJ2-1, with TRBD1 matching over 8 bases. The CDR3 length is 14 residues. Trimming took 6 bases from V and 7 from J; bases not matched to a gene: 8. Per the germline V gene, CDR1 is LGHDT and CDR2 is YNNKEL (reference sequence). CDR3 DNA: TGTGCCAGCAGACCCCGGACAGGGACGAATGAGCAGTTCTTC. It specifies CASRPRTGTNEQFF.

This chain uses TRBV10-3 with TRBJ2-7, with 7 bases aligning to TRBD1. This CDR3 spans 13 amino acids. Trimming removed 5 bases from V and 2 bases from J; junction bases left unmatched: 3. Germline CDR1 ENHRY, CDR2 SYGVKD. CDR3 sequence (DNA): TGTGCCATCAGTCCGGGACAGACCTACGAGCAGTACTTC. This gives the protein CAISPGQTYEQYF.

This clone was observed a handful of times. The chain carries TRBV19 and TRBJ1-5; D is undetermined. V lost 5 bases and J 0 bases, leaving 5 bases between the germline ends. Germline V gene lookup returns CDR1 LNHDA and CDR2 SQIVND (reference sequence). The CDR3 is 13 amino acids. The CDR3 sequence is CASSVNSNQPQHF. The CDR3 DNA reads TGTGCCAGTAGTGTCAATAGCAATCAGCCCCAGCATTTT.

The V call is TRBV4-3, the J call TRBJ2-7; TRBD2 aligns across 8 bases. There are 16 residues in the CDR3. The trim removed 3 bases at V and 5 bases at J, leaving 12 bases unmatched. CDR1 is LGHNA and CDR2 is YSLEER in the germline V gene. CDR3 coding DNA: TGCGCCAGCAGCCACTCCGTAACGGGAGGGCCCCACGAGCAGTACTTC. Translation gives CASSHSVTGGPHEQYF.

This chain uses TRBV5-4 with TRBJ2-2, with a weak D call TRBD1 (6 bases). V was shortened by 4 bases and J by 14 bases, with 18 bases between the two germline ends. The CDR3 spans 13 residues. Germline V gene data show CDR1 as SGHNT and CDR2 as YYREEE (reference sequence). The CDR3 loop is CASSTGTSSGLFF. The CDR3 DNA sequence: TGTGCCAGCAGCACCGGGACATCGTCGGGTCTGTTTTTT.

This rearrangement joins TRBV7-2 to TRBJ2-7; 7 bases match TRBD1. The CDR3 sequence is 14 residues long. Germline CDR1 is SGHTA and CDR2 is FQGNSA. With V trimmed by 5 bases and J by 5 bases, 9 bases remained unmatched. The CDR3 DNA follows: TGTGCCAGCAGCGGAAGGCCAGGGGGTAACGAGCAGTACTTC. Translation gives CASSGRPGGNEQYF.

The CDR3, as DNA: TGTGCCAGCAGCCTGACAGGGGGCTATGGCTACACCTTC. Protein product: CASSLTGGYGYTF. J is TRBJ1-2 and V is TRBV28; TRBD1 matches at 9 bases. The length of the CDR3 is 13 residues. The germline V gene encodes CDR1 MDHEN and CDR2 SYDVKM. V lost 6 bases and J lost 4; bases outside the gene matches: 3.

The rearrangement joins TRBV7-9 to TRBJ2-1; the match to TRBD2 covers 8 bases. The CDR3 runs 15 residues. With 4 bases clipped from V and 10 bases from J, the junction kept 12 bases outside the gene matches. Germline V gives CDR1 SEHNR, CDR2 FQNEAQ (reference sequence). The CDR3: CASSSPRGGVSEQFF. CDR3 nucleotide sequence: TGTGCCAGCAGCTCGCCTCGGGGGGGAGTTTCCGAGCAGTTCTTC.

There are a few counts of this clone. The chain is built from TRBV13 and TRBJ1-5, with D possibly TRBD1 on 6 matching bases. The CDR3 sequence is 15 residues long. V shed 0 bases and J shed 6 bases, with 12 bases lying between them. Germline V gene sequence: CDR1 PRHDT, CDR2 FYEKMQ (reference sequence). CDR3 bases: TGTGCCAGCAGCTTAGGACAGGGAGGGGGTCAGCCCCAGCATTTT. Protein: CASSLGQGGGQPQHF.

The DNA of the CDR3 is TGTGCCAGCAGCCTCGTTACAGGGTCCTCTGGAAACACCATATATTTT. Encoded protein: CASSLVTGSSGNTIYF. V usage is TRBV11-2 and J usage is TRBJ1-3; D may be TRBD1 (6 bases). Per germline, CDR1 SGHAT and CDR2 FQNNGV. CDR3 length: 16 amino acids. V gave up 5 bases and J gave up 0 bases, with 14 bases separating them.

V and J are TRBV18 and TRBJ2-2, with 8 bases aligning to TRBD1. The CDR3 covers 18 residues. CDR1 and CDR2 (germline): KGHSH, LQKENI. The junction had 10 bases not matched to a gene; V was cut back by 4 bases and J by 0 bases. The CDR3 protein is CASSRVYVGQANTGELFF. The CDR3 DNA reads as TGTGCCAGCTCACGAGTCTACGTGGGACAGGCGAACACCGGGGAGCTGTTTTTT.

The genes are TRBV28 and TRBJ2-7; 14 bases match TRBD2. The CDR3 contains 14 residues. V shed 6 bases and J 3 bases; nucleotides not matched to a gene: 1. CDR1 MDHEN and CDR2 SYDVKM come from the germline V gene. The CDR3 DNA sequence: TGTGCCAGCAGCGGGACTAGCGGGAGCTACGAGCAGTACTTC. This encodes CASSGTSGSYEQYF.

The chain has TRBV5-1 and TRBJ1-1; 9 bases agree with TRBD1. There are 15 residues in the CDR3. Looked up from germline, CDR1 is SGHRS and CDR2 is YFSETQ. The J segment lost 5 bases and the V segment lost 0 bases, leaving 5 bases of the junction unmatched. The CDR3 region has the DNA TGCGCCAGCAGCTTGGGAGAGACAGGGGGTACTGAAGCTTTCTTT. Translating it yields CASSLGETGGTEAFF.

The chain carries TRBV11-2 and TRBJ1-5; D remains unclear. Germline CDR1 SGHAT, CDR2 FQNNGV. The CDR3 has 15 residues. The V end lost 0 bases, the J end lost 2 bases, and 8 bases lay between the germline ends. CDR3 sequence reads: CASSLDSAGNQPQHF. CDR3 sequence (DNA): TGTGCCAGCAGCTTAGATTCCGCGGGCAATCAGCCCCAGCATTTT.

V and J are TRBV10-3 and TRBJ1-4, with 9 bases matching TRBD1. CDR1 and CDR2 from the germline V gene are ENHRY and SYGVKD. J lost 7 bases, V lost 3 bases, and 12 bases had no gene match. This CDR3 comprises 17 residues. Written as DNA, the CDR3 is TGTGCCATCAGTGACCGCGAACAGGGGGCGAGGAGTGAAAAACTGTTTTTT. Translation gives CAISDREQGARSEKLFF.

The chain couples TRBV4-2 to TRBJ1-2, with a possible D match to TRBD1 (5 bases). V was pared by 0 bases and J by 8 bases, with 19 bases between. The germline V gene has CDR1 LGHNA and CDR2 YNFKEQ. The CDR3 is 16 residues long. The CDR3 DNA reads TGTGCCAGCAGCCAAGATCACGGGTCAAGGGGTGGCGGCTACACCTTC. It specifies CASSQDHGSRGGGYTF.

The CDR3 coding sequence is TGTGCCAGCAGCCAGGTCGGTGACACTGAAGCTTTCTTT. It translates to CASSQVGDTEAFF. The chain uses TRBV3-1 (or the pseudogene TRBV3-2) and TRBJ1-1; D unresolved. In germline, CDR1 is LGHDT, CDR2 YNNKEL (reference sequence). Trimming removed 3 bases from V and 3 bases from J, with 8 bases in between. The length of the CDR3 is 13 residues.

The chain uses TRBV7-2 and TRBJ2-7; 8 positions agree with TRBD2. Germline V gives CDR1 SGHTA, CDR2 FQGNSA. With V trimmed by 3 bases and J by 5 bases, 6 bases remained unmatched. This CDR3 spans 14 amino acids. CDR3: CASSFPGTRDEQYF. In nucleotides, the CDR3 is TGTGCCAGCAGCTTCCCCGGGACTAGGGACGAGCAGTACTTC.

V is TRBV27 and J is TRBJ2-1, with D tentatively TRBD1 (7 bases). Trimming stripped 2 bases from V and 6 bases from J, with 17 bases between. Germline CDR1 MNHEY, CDR2 SMNVEV (reference sequence). The CDR3 loop spans 16 amino acids. This CDR3 is CASSLRGAGGLNEQFF. CDR3 in DNA: TGTGCCAGCAGTTTAAGGGGGGCAGGGGGTCTCAATGAGCAGTTCTTC.

J is TRBJ2-3 and V is TRBV18, with TRBD2 matching 11 bases. CDR3 length: 18 amino acids. V shed 3 bases, J shed 5 bases, and the junction held 13 bases outside the gene matches. Germline loops: CDR1 KGHSH, CDR2 LQKENI. The CDR3 nucleotides are TGTGCCAGCTCACCCCGCTCCGTTAGCGGGAGGGCCCAAGATACGCAGTATTTT. It specifies CASSPRSVSGRAQDTQYF.

The V gene is TRBV19, the J gene TRBJ2-1; TRBD2 matches 11 bases. The V and J ends lost 5 bases and 5 bases, in that order; junction bases with no gene match: 11. Germline CDR1 LNHDA, CDR2 SQIVND (reference sequence). This CDR3 has 17 amino acids. This CDR3 reads CASSDGLLAGGNNEQFF. Written as DNA, the CDR3 is TGTGCCAGTAGTGACGGTCTTCTAGCGGGAGGAAACAATGAGCAGTTCTTC. The full variable domain, with the rest looked up from reference TRBV19 and TRBJ2-1, is DGGITQSPKYLFRKEGQNVTLSCEQNLNHDAMYWYRQDPGQGLRLIYYSQIVNDFQKGDIAEGYSVSREKKESFPLTVTSAQKNPTAFYLCASSDGLLAGGNNEQFFGPGTRLTVL.

This chain links TRBV12-3 or TRBV12-4 with TRBJ2-2, with D tentatively TRBD2 (5 bases). Trimming cost V 8 bases and J 2 bases, with 9 bases left between them. CDR3 length equals 13 residues. The DNA of the CDR3 is TGTGCCAGCTGCGGGCACAACACCGGGGAGCTGTTTTTT. Translation: CASCGHNTGELFF.

This clone was recorded only once. The chain joins TRBV28 to TRBJ2-2; tentatively, D is TRBD2 (7 bases). Looked up from germline, CDR1 is MDHEN and CDR2 is SYDVKM. Trimming left V 4 bases short and J 5 bases short, with 20 bases between. The length of the CDR3 is 17 residues. The CDR3 is CASSYPNWGGLTGELFF. The CDR3 bases are TGTGCCAGCAGTTACCCCAATTGGGGGGGCCTAACCGGGGAGCTGTTTTTT.

The V and J genes are TRBV28 and TRBJ1-5, with TRBD1 identical over 7 bases. Per germline, CDR1 MDHEN and CDR2 SYDVKM. CDR3 length: 13 residues. The CDR3 nucleotides read TGTGCTGCGGGACAGAATAGCAATCAGCCCCAGCATTTT. This encodes CAAGQNSNQPQHF.

V usage is TRBV9 and J usage is TRBJ2-1, with D hard to call. The germline V gene encodes CDR1 SGDLS and CDR2 YYNGEE. The CDR3 contains 13 residues. V dropped 0 bases and J dropped 5 bases, with 6 bases sitting between them. The CDR3 coding sequence is TGTGCCAGCAGCGTAGGCGTCGACAATGAGCAGTTCTTC. Translated: CASSVGVDNEQFF.

The table lists this clone with a count of one. The rearrangement uses TRBV2 and TRBJ1-5; 12 bases map to TRBD1. V trimming: 8 bases; J trimming: 4 bases; junction bases outside the gene matches: 6. Germline lookup yields CDR1 SNHLY and CDR2 FYNNEI. The CDR3 sequence is 15 residues long. The CDR3 here is CASFRDRGRNQPQHF. CDR3 bases: TGTGCCAGCTTTCGGGACAGGGGGCGGAATCAGCCCCAGCATTTT.

The V gene is TRBV2, the J gene TRBJ2-6; D is perhaps TRBD1 (5 bases). V gave up 3 bases and J gave up 2 bases, with 8 bases separating them. Germline V gives CDR1 SNHLY, CDR2 FYNNEI. The CDR3 sequence is 15 residues long. DNA for the CDR3: TGTGCCAGCAGTGAGGAAGGGGCTGGGGCCAACGTCCTGACTTTC. Protein sequence: CASSEEGAGANVLTF.

The chain recombines TRBV4-2 with TRBJ2-1, with 7 bases matching TRBD2. This CDR3 is 19 amino acids long. Germline V lookup: CDR1 LGHNA, CDR2 YNFKEQ. V shed 3 bases, J shed 0 bases, and the junction held 14 bases outside the gene matches. The CDR3 loop reads CASSQASILALSSYNEQFF. DNA for the CDR3: TGTGCCAGCAGCCAGGCCTCCATACTAGCGCTGAGCTCCTACAATGAGCAGTTCTTC.

CDR3 sequence reads: CAISDQRRAYEQYF. CDR3 bases: TGTGCCATCAGTGATCAGCGGAGGGCCTACGAGCAGTACTTC. The rearrangement joins TRBV10-3 to TRBJ2-7; a possible D gene is TRBD2 (6 bases). The V and J ends lost 3 bases and 2 bases respectively, with 11 bases between them. CDR1 ENHRY and CDR2 SYGVKD come from the germline V gene. The CDR3 has 14 residues.

The chain employs TRBV6-4 and TRBJ2-2, with a weak D call TRBD1 (6 bases). Germline V gene sequence: CDR1 MRHNA, CDR2 SNTAGT. The CDR3 has 14 residues. Trimming pared 0 bases from V and 6 bases from J, leaving 8 bases between. As DNA, the CDR3 is TGTGCCAGCAGTGACTCCAGGGGACCCGGGGAGCTGTTTTTT. It yields the protein CASSDSRGPGELFF.